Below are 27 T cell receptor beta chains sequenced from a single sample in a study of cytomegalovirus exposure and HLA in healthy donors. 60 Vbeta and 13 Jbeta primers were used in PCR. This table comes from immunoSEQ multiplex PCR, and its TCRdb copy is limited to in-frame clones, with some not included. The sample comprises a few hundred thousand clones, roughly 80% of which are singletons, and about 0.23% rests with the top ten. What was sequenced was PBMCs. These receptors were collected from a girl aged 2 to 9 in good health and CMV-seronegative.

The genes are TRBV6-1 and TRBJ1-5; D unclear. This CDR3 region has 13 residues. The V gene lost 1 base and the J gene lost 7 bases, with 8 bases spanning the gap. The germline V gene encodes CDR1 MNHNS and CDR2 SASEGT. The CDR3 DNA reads TGTGCCAGCAGTGAAGACAGTACGCAGCCCCAGCATTTT. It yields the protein CASSEDSTQPQHF.

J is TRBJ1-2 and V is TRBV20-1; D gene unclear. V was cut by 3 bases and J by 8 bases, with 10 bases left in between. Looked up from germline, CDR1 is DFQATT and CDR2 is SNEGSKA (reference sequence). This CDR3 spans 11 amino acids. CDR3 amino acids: CSASPGVGYTF. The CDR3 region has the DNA TGCAGTGCTAGTCCCGGGGTCGGCTACACCTTC.

CDR3 residues: CASKMGTGGEIEAFF. The CDR3, as DNA: TGTGCCAGTAAAATGGGTACGGGGGGAGAGATTGAAGCTTTCTTT. This chain uses TRBV19 with TRBJ1-1, with TRBD1 as a possible D gene (5 bases). V lost 7 bases to trimming and J lost 7 bases, with 22 bases between them. Looked up from germline, CDR1 is LNHDA and CDR2 is SQIVND (reference sequence). The CDR3 spans 15 residues.

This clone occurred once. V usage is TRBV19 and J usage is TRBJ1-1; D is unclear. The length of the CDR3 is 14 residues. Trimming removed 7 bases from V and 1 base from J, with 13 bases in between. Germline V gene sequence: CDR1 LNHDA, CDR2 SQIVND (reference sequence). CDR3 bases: TGTGCCAGTAATTATAACAGTAGGAACACTGAAGCTTTCTTT. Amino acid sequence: CASNYNSRNTEAFF.

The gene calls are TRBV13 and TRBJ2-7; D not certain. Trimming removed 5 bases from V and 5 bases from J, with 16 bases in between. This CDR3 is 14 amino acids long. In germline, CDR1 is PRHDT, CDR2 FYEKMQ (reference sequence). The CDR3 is CASSQPPLTNEQYF. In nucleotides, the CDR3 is TGTGCCAGCAGCCAGCCGCCCCTTACTAACGAGCAGTACTTC.

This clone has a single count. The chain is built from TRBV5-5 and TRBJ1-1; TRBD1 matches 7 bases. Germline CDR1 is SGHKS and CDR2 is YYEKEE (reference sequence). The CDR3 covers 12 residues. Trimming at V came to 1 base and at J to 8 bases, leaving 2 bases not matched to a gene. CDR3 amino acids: CASSLQDREAFF. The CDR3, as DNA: TGTGCCAGCAGCTTGCAGGACAGGGAAGCTTTCTTT.

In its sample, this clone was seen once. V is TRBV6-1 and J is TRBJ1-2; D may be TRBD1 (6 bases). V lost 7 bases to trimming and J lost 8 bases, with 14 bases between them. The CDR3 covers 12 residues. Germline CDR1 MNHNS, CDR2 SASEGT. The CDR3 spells CASKRGIDGYTF. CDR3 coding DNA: TGTGCCAGCAAAAGGGGGATAGACGGCTACACCTTC.

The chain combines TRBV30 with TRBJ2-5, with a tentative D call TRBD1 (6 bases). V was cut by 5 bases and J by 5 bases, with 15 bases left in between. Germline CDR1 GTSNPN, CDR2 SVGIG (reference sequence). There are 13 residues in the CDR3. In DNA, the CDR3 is TGTGCCTGGTCCTGGGGGCCCCAGGAGACCCAGTACTTC. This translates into CAWSWGPQETQYF.

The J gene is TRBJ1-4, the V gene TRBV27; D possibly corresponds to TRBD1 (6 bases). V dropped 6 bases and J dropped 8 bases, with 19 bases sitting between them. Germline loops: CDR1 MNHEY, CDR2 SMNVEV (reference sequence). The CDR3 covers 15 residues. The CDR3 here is CASSPRGGAREKLFF. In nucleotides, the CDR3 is TGTGCCAGCAGCCCCCGGGGGGGGGCCAGGGAAAAACTGTTTTTT.

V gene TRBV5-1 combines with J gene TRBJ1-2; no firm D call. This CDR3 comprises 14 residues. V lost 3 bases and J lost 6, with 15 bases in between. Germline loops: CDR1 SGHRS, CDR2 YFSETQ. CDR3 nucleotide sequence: TGCGCCAGCAGCTCGGAGGGATTCTGGGATGGCTACACCTTC. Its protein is CASSSEGFWDGYTF.

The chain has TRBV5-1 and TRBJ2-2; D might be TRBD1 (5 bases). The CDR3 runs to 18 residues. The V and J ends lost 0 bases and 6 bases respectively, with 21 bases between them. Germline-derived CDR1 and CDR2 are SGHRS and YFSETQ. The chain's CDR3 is CASSLDYAGNMLAGELFF. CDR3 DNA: TGCGCCAGCAGCTTGGACTACGCAGGGAACATGCTAGCCGGGGAGCTGTTTTTT.

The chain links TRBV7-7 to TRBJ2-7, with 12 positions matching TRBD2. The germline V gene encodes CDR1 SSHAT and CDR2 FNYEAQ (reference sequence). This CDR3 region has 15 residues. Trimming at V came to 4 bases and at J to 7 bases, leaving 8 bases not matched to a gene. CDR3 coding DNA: TGTGCCAGCAGCTCGACTAGCGGGGGAACCGGGGAGCAGTACTTC. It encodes CASSSTSGGTGEQYF.

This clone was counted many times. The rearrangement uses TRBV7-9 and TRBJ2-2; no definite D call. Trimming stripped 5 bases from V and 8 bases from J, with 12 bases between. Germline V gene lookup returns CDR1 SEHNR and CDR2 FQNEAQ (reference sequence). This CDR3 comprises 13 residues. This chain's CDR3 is CASSAGSRGELFF. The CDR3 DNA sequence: TGTGCCAGCAGCGCAGGATCGAGAGGGGAGCTGTTTTTT.

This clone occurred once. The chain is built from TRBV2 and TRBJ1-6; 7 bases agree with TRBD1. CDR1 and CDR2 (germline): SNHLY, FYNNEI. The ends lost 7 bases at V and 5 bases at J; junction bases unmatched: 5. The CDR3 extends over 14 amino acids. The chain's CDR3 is CASKGQADNSPLHF. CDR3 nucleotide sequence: TGTGCCAGCAAAGGACAGGCAGATAATTCACCCCTCCACTTT.

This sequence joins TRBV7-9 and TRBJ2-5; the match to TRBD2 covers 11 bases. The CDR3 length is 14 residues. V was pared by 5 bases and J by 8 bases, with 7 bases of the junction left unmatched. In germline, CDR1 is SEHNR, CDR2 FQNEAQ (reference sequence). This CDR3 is CASSRQTSGVTQYF. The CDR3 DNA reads TGTGCCAGCAGCCGCCAGACTAGCGGGGTTACCCAGTACTTC.

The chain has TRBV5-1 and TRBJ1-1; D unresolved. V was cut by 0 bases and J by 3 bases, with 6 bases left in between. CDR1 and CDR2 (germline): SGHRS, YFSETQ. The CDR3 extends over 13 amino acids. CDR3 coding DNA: TGCGCCAGCAGCTTGGATGCGTACACTGAAGCTTTCTTT. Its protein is CASSLDAYTEAFF.

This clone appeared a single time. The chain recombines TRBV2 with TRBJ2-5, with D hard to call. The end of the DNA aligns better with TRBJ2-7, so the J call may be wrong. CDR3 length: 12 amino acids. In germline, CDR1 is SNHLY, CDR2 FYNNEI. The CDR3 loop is CASSDMSYEQYF. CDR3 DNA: TGTGCCAGCAGTGATATGAGCTACGAGCAGTACTTC.

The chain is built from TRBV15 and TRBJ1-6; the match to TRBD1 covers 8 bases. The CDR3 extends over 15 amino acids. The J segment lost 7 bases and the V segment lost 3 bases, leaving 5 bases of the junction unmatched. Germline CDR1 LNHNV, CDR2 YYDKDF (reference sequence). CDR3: CATSSLRQGNSPLHF. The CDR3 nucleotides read TGTGCCACCAGCAGCCTAAGACAGGGGAATTCACCCCTCCACTTT. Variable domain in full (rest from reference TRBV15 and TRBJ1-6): DAMVIQNPRYQVTQFGKPVTLSCSQTLNHNVMYWYQQKSSQAPKLLFHYYDKDFNNEADTPDNFQSRRPNTSFCFLDIRSPGLGDTAMYLCATSSLRQGNSPLHFGNGTRLTVT.

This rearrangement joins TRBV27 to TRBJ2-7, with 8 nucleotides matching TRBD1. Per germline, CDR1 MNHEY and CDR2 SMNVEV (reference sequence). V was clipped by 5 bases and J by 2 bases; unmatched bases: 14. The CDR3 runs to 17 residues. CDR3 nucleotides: TGTGCCAGCAGTCCGTTTCTAGGACAGGGAGGAACCTACGAGCAGTACTTC. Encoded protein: CASSPFLGQGGTYEQYF.

DNA of the CDR3: TGTGCCAGCAGTTACTCTCGGGAGAGCACAGATACGCAGTATTTT. Residues: CASSYSRESTDTQYF. V usage is TRBV6-5 and J usage is TRBJ2-3, with D possibly TRBD2 on 6 matching bases. The CDR3 sequence is 15 residues long. The V gene lost 0 bases and the J gene lost 0 bases, with 7 bases spanning the gap. Per the germline V gene, CDR1 is MNHEY and CDR2 is SVGAGI.

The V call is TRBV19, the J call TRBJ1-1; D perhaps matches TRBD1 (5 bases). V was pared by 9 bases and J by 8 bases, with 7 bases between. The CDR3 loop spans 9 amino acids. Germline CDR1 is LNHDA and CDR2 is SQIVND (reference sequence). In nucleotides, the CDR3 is TGTGCCAGGGGGCAGGAAGCTTTCTTT. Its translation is CARGQEAFF.

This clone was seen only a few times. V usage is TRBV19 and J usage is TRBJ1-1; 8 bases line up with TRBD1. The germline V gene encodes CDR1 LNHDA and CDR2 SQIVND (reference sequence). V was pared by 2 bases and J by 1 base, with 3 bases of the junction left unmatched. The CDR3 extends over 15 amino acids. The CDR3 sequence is CASSILGQENTEAFF. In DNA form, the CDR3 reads TGTGCCAGTAGTATACTGGGACAGGAGAACACTGAAGCTTTCTTT.

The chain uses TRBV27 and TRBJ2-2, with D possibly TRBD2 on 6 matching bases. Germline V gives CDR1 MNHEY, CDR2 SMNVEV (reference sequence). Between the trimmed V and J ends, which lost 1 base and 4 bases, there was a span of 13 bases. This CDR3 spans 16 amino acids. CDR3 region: CASSLYGLASTGELFF. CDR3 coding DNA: TGTGCCAGCAGTTTATACGGCCTAGCGAGCACCGGGGAGCTGTTTTTT.

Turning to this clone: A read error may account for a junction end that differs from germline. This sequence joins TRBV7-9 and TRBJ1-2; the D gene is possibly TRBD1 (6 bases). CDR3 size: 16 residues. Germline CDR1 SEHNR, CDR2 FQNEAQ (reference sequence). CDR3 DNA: TGTTCCAGCAGCCCACCTCCCGGGACACATCATGGGGGCTACACCTTC. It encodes CSSSPPPGTHHGGYTF.

CDR3 loop: CASSSSRGMELKGYTF. The CDR3 nucleotides are TGTGCCAGCAGCTCGTCTAGGGGAATGGAATTGAAGGGCTACACCTTC. The chain combines TRBV7-9 with TRBJ1-2; D perhaps matches TRBD1 (5 bases). Germline values: CDR1 SEHNR, CDR2 FQNEAQ (reference sequence). The CDR3 has 16 amino acids. The V end was cut by 4 bases, the J end by 8 bases, with 23 bases between.

The CDR3 coding sequence is TGTGCCAGCAGTTCAAATACAGGGGGCGGTTCACCCCTCCACTTT. This translates into CASSSNTGGGSPLHF. The V call is TRBV6-5, the J call TRBJ1-6; 9 bases are a match to TRBD1. Per the germline V gene, CDR1 is MNHEY and CDR2 is SVGAGI. The V segment lost 4 bases and the J segment 9 bases; nucleotides outside the gene matches: 7. CDR3 length: 15 amino acids.

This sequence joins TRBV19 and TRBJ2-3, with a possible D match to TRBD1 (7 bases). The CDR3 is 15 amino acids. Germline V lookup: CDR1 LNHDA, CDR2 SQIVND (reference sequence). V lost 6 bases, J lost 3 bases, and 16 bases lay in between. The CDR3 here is CASSVLTGRTDTQYF. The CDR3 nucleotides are TGTGCCAGTAGCGTCCTGACAGGGAGGACAGATACGCAGTATTTT.